The 2 T cell receptor beta chains reported below all come from one sample, sequenced in a study of T cells in Graves' hyperthyroidism and ophthalmopathy. RNA transcripts were the template for amplifying TCR beta CDR3 regions. RT-PCR in the first round (using the HTBI primer set) targeted the TCR CDR3. Using its own MiXCR run on the multiplex PCR reads, TCRdb lists one record per CDR3 protein. Among hundreds of thousands of distinct CDR3 sequences listed, just under 15% were seen once. Sequenced input: blood. These receptors were collected from a woman aged 30 to 39 with Graves' hyperthyroidism.

This clonotype was detected only a few times. CDR3 residues: CASSLEVGLYGYTF. CDR3 DNA: TGTGCCAGCAGTTTAGAGGTCGGACTCTATGGCTACACCTTC. The V call is TRBV12-3 or TRBV12-4, the J call TRBJ1-2, with D uncertain. Between the trimmed V and J ends, which lost 1 base and 4 bases, there was a span of 10 bases. The CDR3 contains 14 residues.

There are many counts of this clonotype. The J gene is TRBJ2-2, the V gene TRBV6-1; D ambiguous. V lost 0 bases to trimming and J lost 5 bases, with 4 bases between them. Germline CDR1 reads MNHNS; CDR2 reads SASEGT. The CDR3 sequence is 13 residues long. This chain's CDR3 is CASSEAGTGELFF. Here the CDR3 DNA reads TGTGCCAGCAGTGAAGCGGGGACCGGGGAGCTGTTTTTT.